This TCR beta chain appears in the sequencing data of a study of shared clonotypes between healthy human individuals. For this clone: Its antigen is unknown.

CD4+ cells were split into CD45RA+ naive and CD45RA-negative memory subsets. Germline V lookup: CDR1 SGHTA, CDR2 FQGTGA. The CDR3 extends over 15 amino acids. V was clipped by 0 bases and J by 2 bases, with 11 bases between them. Notes on the study in general: Sampling covered nothing but blood. Tissue TCR repertoires likely differ from those found in blood. An anticipated effect of sequencing depth on clonotype sharing among donors was recognized.

Here immunoSEQ multiplex PCR was the method, and the copy in TCRdb shows in-frame clones only, minus some. This sample carries roughly 520,000 clones, roughly 95% of them seen once, and the ten largest clones take approximately 0.06%. This sequence originates from a woman in her twenties or thirties in good health. The sequencing sample was made of naive CD4+ T cells sorted from blood. Indicated subset: CD45RA+ positively selected. This rearrangement joins TRBV7-3 to TRBJ2-7, with D tentatively TRBD2 (6 bases). The CDR3 coding sequence is TGTGCCAGCAGCTTAACGACTAGTCGGCCCTACGAGCAGTACTTC. Amino acids: CASSLTTSRPYEQYF. Filled out from reference TRBV7-3 and TRBJ2-7, the complete variable domain reads GAGVSQTPSNKVTEKGKYVELRCDPISGHTALYWYRQSLGQGPEFLIYFQGTGAADDSGLPNDRFFAVRPEGSVSTLKIQRTERGDSAVYLCASSLTTSRPYEQYFGPGTRLTVT.